This TCR beta chain is from a study of post-analysis software for immune sequencing data. Turning to the study itself: Disease courses included relapsing-remitting, secondary progressive and progressive-relapsing multiple sclerosis. General study findings and limits: The study found TRBV5-6, TRBV5-1 and TRBV20-1 among roughly 5 TRBV segments more frequent in patients than controls. Pronounced co-clustering by F measure was evident among identically batched samples. Controls showed significantly higher normalized Chao1 diversity than did multiple sclerosis patients.

Germline lookup yields CDR1 SGHDT and CDR2 YYEEEE. Trimming cost V 6 bases and J 5 bases; bases outside gene matches: 9. This CDR3 spans 14 amino acids. Note on this clonotype: As yet, its antigen is unknown.

Built from TCR beta cDNA, the libraries had unique molecular identifiers in them. TCRdb redid the calling of the PCR reads with MiXCR, one entry per CDR3 protein. There are fewer than 850,000 distinct CDR3 sequences in the sample; roughly 46% occur only once, and 4.9% lies in the top ten. The chain has TRBV5-6 and TRBJ2-7, with 9 bases fitting TRBD1. The receptor was derived from a girl aged 5 to 17 with multiple sclerosis. The source material was blood. For the CDR3, the DNA is TGTGCCAGCACCTCAGACCGGGACAGGGACGAGCAGTACTTC. Translating gives CASTSDRDRDEQYF.